This T cell receptor beta chain was captured by sequencing in a study of cytomegalovirus exposure and HLA in healthy donors (TCRdb year 2017). Some background on the complete study: According to a later analysis, one platform produced both the roughly 130 validation repertoires and the approximately 600 repertoires of the first cohort. The study aimed to test whether signatures of past pathogen exposure could be identified by cataloging public T cell receptors. Besides the first cohort of 666 subjects, a separate validation cohort made up of 95 to 150 different subjects was used. To predict cytomegalovirus infection status, the study brought together high-throughput TCR immunosequencing, statistical association of individual TCRs with disease status, and machine learning. The paper's findings and limits, for the study overall: The study listed 164 TCR beta chains as associated with cytomegalovirus. A later analysis found that TCRs clustered in the first cohort also tended to co-occur in the roughly 120 validation repertoires, with 90% to 95% of cluster scores above 0. A later analysis lacked HLA typing for the validation cohort, so it scored co-occurrence in that cohort across all 110 or so repertoires. While some public TCRs were present in many individuals, most TCR sequences turned up only very rarely across donors. In both the original and validation cohorts, the classifier was reported to diagnose cytomegalovirus status with high specificity and sensitivity. It was suggested by the authors that the approach could potentially be generalized to other disease states and immunological phenotypes. In vitro tests confirmed that a few of the cytomegalovirus-associated TCR beta chains recognize cytomegalovirus antigens.

Library preparation used the immunoSEQ multiplex PCR assay. As for the authors' bioinformatics: A statistical classification framework was built to diagnose cytomegalovirus status from the catalog of TCR beta chain sequences. The table comes from immuneACCESS by way of TCRdb, which keeps in-frame sequences with V and J called. Part of the clones is missing from these tables; in studies checked, under half for an unresolved V gene and the rest for unknown reasons. V and J calls and clone size are copied from that table; D and trimming were computed from the DNA. This sample gives 250,000 to 350,000 clones in total; 88% of them show up just once. About 0.85% of the sample is in the top ten clones. Donors formed part of the validation cohort, which comprised some 120 subjects and was distinct from the first cohort of some 700 subjects. Concerning this clone: The antigen it binds to is not known. No base quality values were provided; no much bigger clone lies one nucleotide off.

Trimming removed 6 bases from V and 0 bases from J, leaving 12 bases between the germline ends. The germline V gene encodes CDR1 MNHEY and CDR2 SMNVEV (reference sequence). Counted from cysteine to phenylalanine, this CDR3 has 16 amino acids. Only CDR3 DNA is held: 48 bases, read in frame from base 1. The TCR sequence derives from a woman younger than 35 in good health and CMV-seronegative. The chain is assembled from TRBV27 and TRBJ1-6, with no confidently assigned D gene. The sample was PBMCs. CDR3 reads: CASRRSGSSYNSPLHF. Read as DNA, the sequence is TGTGCCAGCAGGCGAAGCGGGAGCTCCTATAATTCACCCCTCCACTTT.